Each of the 16 T cell receptor beta chains below was sequenced from the same sample in a study of spatial heterogeneity in lung cancer. TCRdb passed the 5' RACE reads through MiXCR, listing each CDR3 protein once. The table has over 10,000 distinct CDR3 sequences, roughly 15% seen once; the top ten hold 35% to 45%. Time point described: sample taken at primary tumor resection. TCRs were sequenced from unsorted whole RNA of tumor, nontumor lung or PBMC. Sequenced material: PBMCs, taken at surgery. The receptors derive from a male donor with early-stage non-small cell lung cancer.

This clonotype turned up a few times. V usage is TRBV29-1 and J usage is TRBJ2-4; TRBD2 agrees at 11 bases. The CDR3 is made up of 15 amino acids. Germline assignment: CDR1 SQVTM and CDR2 ANQGSEA. J gave up 10 bases and V 6 bases, and 14 bases lay outside the gene matches. The CDR3 loop reads CSVGSRLAGNSIQYF. For the CDR3, the DNA is TGCAGCGTAGGTTCCAGACTAGCGGGGAACAGTATTCAGTACTTC. The entire variable domain, with the rest obtained from reference TRBV29-1 and TRBJ2-4, is as follows: SAVISQKPSRDICQRGTSLTIQCQVDSQVTMMFWYRQQPGQSLTLIATANQGSEATYESGFVIDKFPISRPNLTFSTLTVSNMSPEDSSIYLCSVGSRLAGNSIQYFGAGTRLSVL.

This clonotype came up a few times. The chain joins TRBV20-1 to TRBJ2-3; D tentatively fits TRBD1 or TRBD2 (5 bases each). Germline V gene lookup returns CDR1 DFQATT and CDR2 SNEGSKA (reference sequence). The CDR3 is 15 residues long. Trimming took off 6 bases at V and 4 bases at J, with 20 bases between the two ends. In nucleotides, the CDR3 is TGCAGTGCCCCCGAGGGGCACTCGAACCCAGATACGCAGTATTTT. This codes for CSAPEGHSNPDTQYF.

This chain's CDR3 is CASSLAAGAGETQYF. The CDR3 DNA follows: TGTGCCAGCAGCTTGGCCGCGGGGGCGGGAGAGACCCAGTACTTC. The chain is built from TRBV5-6 and TRBJ2-5; the D gene is possibly TRBD2 (7 bases). The CDR3 runs 15 residues. V lost 0 bases and J 4 bases, leaving 13 bases between the germline ends. The germline CDR1 and CDR2 sequences are SGHDT and YYEEEE.

In this sample, this clonotype turned up a few times. The chain couples TRBV29-1 to TRBJ2-1; 7 positions match TRBD2. Unmatched junction bases numbered 8, after V lost 5 bases and J lost 7 bases. The CDR3 is 13 residues long. From germline, CDR1 is SQVTM and CDR2 ANQGSEA. CDR3 sequence (DNA): TGCAGCGTTCCCCGGGGGGATGGGAATGAGCAGTTCTTC. Translating it yields CSVPRGDGNEQFF.

The genes are TRBV4-3 and TRBJ2-3; the match to TRBD2 covers 13 bases. CDR1 is LGHNA and CDR2 is YSLEER in the germline V gene. Trimming cost V 0 bases and J 4 bases; bases outside gene matches: 1. The CDR3 totals 16 residues. CDR3 coding DNA: TGCGCCAGCAGCCAAGAACTAGCGGGGGGGCCAGATACGCAGTATTTT. Its translation is CASSQELAGGPDTQYF.

Here the CDR3 reads CASSEAGRGPSPLHF. DNA of the CDR3: TGTGCCAGCAGTGAAGCGGGCAGGGGGCCTTCACCCCTCCACTTT. The rearrangement joins TRBV6-1 to TRBJ1-6; 8 bases line up with TRBD1. V shed 0 bases, J shed 9 bases, and the junction held 4 bases outside the gene matches. Germline V gene sequence: CDR1 MNHNS, CDR2 SASEGT. The CDR3 spans 15 residues.

This clonotype is large (0.1 to 1%) within its sample. This rearrangement joins TRBV9 to TRBJ2-2; D uncertain. V lost 0 bases to trimming and J lost 7 bases, with 10 bases between them. This CDR3 has 14 residues. Germline CDR1 reads SGDLS; CDR2 reads YYNGEE. CDR3 region: CASSVGASSGELFF. The CDR3 DNA is TGTGCCAGCAGCGTAGGCGCCTCGAGCGGGGAGCTGTTTTTT.

This chain links TRBV7-6 with TRBJ2-2; TRBD2 is a possible D gene (5 bases). Germline values: CDR1 SGHVS, CDR2 FNYEAQ. V lost 4 bases to trimming and J lost 4 bases, with 19 bases between them. The CDR3 extends over 17 amino acids. The CDR3 region is CASSSTVRGSGTGELFF. DNA of the CDR3: TGTGCCAGCAGCTCAACCGTTCGGGGATCAGGCACCGGGGAGCTGTTTTTT. The variable domain in full, completed from reference TRBV7-6 and TRBJ2-2, reads GAGVSQSPRYKVTKRGQDVALRCDPISGHVSLYWYRQALGQGPEFLTYFNYEAQQDKSGLPNDRFSAERPEGSISTLTIQRTEQRDSAMYRCASSSTVRGSGTGELFFGEGSRLTVL.

The chain recombines TRBV5-1 with TRBJ2-3; weak D call: TRBD2 (5 bases). This CDR3 spans 17 amino acids. V lost 2 bases, J lost 1 base, and 17 bases lay in between. Germline V gives CDR1 SGHRS, CDR2 YFSETQ. The chain's CDR3 is CASSLAVTNQGTDTQYF. Written as DNA, the CDR3 is TGCGCCAGCAGCTTAGCGGTGACCAACCAGGGCACAGATACGCAGTATTTT.

This clonotype appeared a few times. V usage is TRBV7-6 and J usage is TRBJ2-1, with D possibly TRBD2 on 7 matching bases. Deletions cut 7 bases from V and 8 bases from J, with 15 bases between. CDR3 length: 13 residues. Germline lookup yields CDR1 SGHVS and CDR2 FNYEAQ. CDR3 sequence reads: CASKPGGDYEQFF. The CDR3 DNA is TGTGCCAGCAAGCCGGGGGGCGATTATGAGCAGTTCTTC.

Remarks on this clonotype: A much larger clonotype is one base distant, so this may be a read error. V gene TRBV12-3 or TRBV12-4 combines with J gene TRBJ1-2; the D gene is possibly TRBD1 (5 bases). The ends were cut back, 0 bases at V and 0 bases at J, with 8 bases in the middle. This CDR3 spans 15 amino acids. The CDR3 region has the DNA TGTGCCAGCAGTTTAGCGACAGATCCTAACTATGGCTACACCTTC. Protein product: CASSLATDPNYGYTF.

This clonotype came up a few times. The chain recombines TRBV12-3 or TRBV12-4 with TRBJ2-4; a possible D gene is TRBD2 (7 bases). V shed 5 bases and J shed 11 bases, with 25 bases lying between them. This CDR3 region has 16 residues. CDR3 residues: CASSPVGGPRAAVQYF. In DNA form, the CDR3 reads TGTGCCAGCAGTCCCGTCGGGGGGCCCCGGGCGGCGGTTCAGTACTTC.

This clonotype was recorded many times. The chain employs TRBV28 and TRBJ1-1; 7 positions agree with TRBD1. The CDR3 contains 15 residues. V was clipped by 7 bases and J by 1 base; unmatched bases: 9. From germline, CDR1 is MDHEN and CDR2 SYDVKM. Written as DNA, the CDR3 is TGTGCCAGCACCCTTACCGGGACAGCGAACACTGAAGCTTTCTTT. The encoded protein is CASTLTGTANTEAFF.

The V call is TRBV4-2, the J call TRBJ2-7; no definite D call. V lost 4 bases, J lost 0 bases, and 10 bases lay in between. Looked up from germline, CDR1 is LGHNA and CDR2 is YNFKEQ. The CDR3 runs 14 residues. CDR3 in DNA: TGTGCCAGCAGCCTCGACCCGAGCTCCTACGAGCAGTACTTC. Amino acids: CASSLDPSSYEQYF.

The rearrangement uses TRBV29-1 and TRBJ2-5; D unclear. V dropped 5 bases and J dropped 1 base, with 14 bases sitting between them. Germline CDR1 and CDR2: SQVTM and ANQGSEA. The CDR3 runs 14 residues. The CDR3 loop is CSVLSSSTQETQYF. The CDR3 region has the DNA TGCAGCGTTTTGAGCAGTAGTACCCAAGAGACCCAGTACTTC.

Only a few counts were recorded for this clonotype. The chain uses TRBV28 and TRBJ2-2, with D possibly TRBD1 on 6 matching bases. CDR1 and CDR2 from the germline V gene are MDHEN and SYDVKM. CDR3 length: 15 residues. V lost 9 bases, J lost 0 bases, and 14 bases lay in between. The CDR3 spells CASTLGGPNTGELFF. Here the CDR3 DNA reads TGTGCCAGTACCCTTGGGGGCCCGAACACCGGGGAGCTGTTTTTT.